Following are 26 T cell receptor beta chains from one sample sequenced in a study of CD8 T cells in Susac syndrome. A quantity of roughly 0.5 to 1 ug RNA underwent reverse transcription using random hexamers. TCRdb re-derived calls from the immunoSEQ multiplex PCR reads in MiXCR, one entry per CDR3 protein. The data show 50,000 or so distinct CDR3 sequences, 93% seen once. What was sequenced was CD8+ T cells from PBMCs. These receptors were obtained from a human donor with multiple sclerosis.

The chain combines TRBV27 with TRBJ1-2, with D perhaps TRBD1 (5 bases). CDR3 length equals 16 residues. CDR1 MNHEY and CDR2 SMNVEV come from the germline V gene (reference sequence). Trimming took off 4 bases at V and 7 bases at J, with 22 bases between the two ends. This chain's CDR3 is CASSSIPASGTRGYTF. The DNA for the CDR3 is TGTGCCAGCAGTTCTATACCGGCCTCGGGGACTCGTGGCTACACCTTC.

The chain links TRBV12-3 or TRBV12-4 to TRBJ2-1; D is perhaps TRBD1 (5 bases). The CDR3 loop spans 15 amino acids. The V gene lost 3 bases and the J gene lost 0 bases, with 9 bases spanning the gap. The CDR3 DNA reads as TGTGCCAGCAGTTTTCAGGGCCTCTCCTACAATGAGCAGTTCTTC. It is translated as CASSFQGLSYNEQFF.

The chain joins TRBV12-5 to TRBJ1-2; tentatively, D is TRBD1 (5 bases). Trimming took 6 bases from V and 4 from J, leaving 12 bases between them. This CDR3 is built from 13 residues. Per the germline V gene, CDR1 is LGHNT and CDR2 is FRNRAP. The CDR3 DNA sequence: TGTGCTAGTGGCCTGGGGGGTCCCTATGGCTACACCTTC. Translated, it gives CASGLGGPYGYTF.

V usage is TRBV15 and J usage is TRBJ2-6; D is unresolved. The germline V and J ends were trimmed by 0 bases and 0 bases, with 9 bases remaining between them. CDR3 length: 17 amino acids. Germline lookup yields CDR1 LNHNV and CDR2 YYDKDF (reference sequence). This CDR3 reads CATSRDQVGSGANVLTF. CDR3 sequence (DNA): TGTGCCACCAGCAGAGATCAGGTGGGCTCTGGGGCCAACGTCCTGACTTTC.

V gene TRBV5-6 combines with J gene TRBJ1-5; D uncertain. The germline V gene encodes CDR1 SGHDT and CDR2 YYEEEE. The CDR3 spans 14 residues. The V end lost 6 bases, the J end lost 0 bases, and 10 bases lay between the germline ends. Here the CDR3 reads CASTRWNSNQPQHF. The CDR3 DNA reads TGTGCCAGCACCAGATGGAATAGCAATCAGCCCCAGCATTTT. The full variable domain, with the rest looked up from reference TRBV5-6 and TRBJ1-5, is DAGVTQSPTHLIKTRGQQVTLRCSPKSGHDTVSWYQQALGQGPQFIFQYYEEEERQRGNFPDRFSGHQFPNYSSELNVNALLLGDSALYLCASTRWNSNQPQHFGDGTRLSIL.

A single count supports this clonotype. J is TRBJ2-7 and V is TRBV4-2; D is unclear. The CDR3 is made up of 12 amino acids. CDR1 is LGHNA and CDR2 is YNFKEQ in the germline V gene. V lost 6 bases and J lost 1, with 7 bases in between. The CDR3 region is CASRANSYEQYF. The DNA of the CDR3 is TGTGCCAGCAGAGCAAATTCCTACGAGCAGTACTTC.

The rearrangement links TRBV13 to TRBJ1-1; 8 nucleotides match TRBD1. With 5 bases clipped from V and 6 bases from J, the junction kept 11 bases outside the gene matches. Germline V gives CDR1 PRHDT, CDR2 FYEKMQ (reference sequence). This CDR3 is 15 amino acids long. CDR3 nucleotide sequence: TGTGCCAGCAGCAGTTCTGGACAGGGAGGGTCTGAAGCTTTCTTT. Amino acids: CASSSSGQGGSEAFF.

V is TRBV20-1 and J is TRBJ1-1; D perhaps matches TRBD1 (5 bases). The CDR3 spans 13 residues. V was pared by 6 bases and J by 8 bases, with 19 bases between. Germline lookup yields CDR1 DFQATT and CDR2 SNEGSKA (reference sequence). CDR3 sequence reads: CSARRVTGTEAFF. CDR3 DNA: TGCAGTGCCCGGAGGGTTACAGGAACCGAAGCTTTCTTT.

The gene calls are TRBV20-1 and TRBJ2-7; TRBD2 agrees at 9 bases. The length of the CDR3 is 15 residues. After removal of 0 bases from V and 4 bases from J, the junction contained 7 bases not matched to a gene. Germline assignment: CDR1 DFQATT and CDR2 SNEGSKA (reference sequence). CDR3 residues: CSARESGGPAYEQYF. The CDR3 region has the DNA TGCAGTGCTAGAGAAAGCGGGGGGCCAGCGTACGAGCAGTACTTC.

The rearrangement links TRBV4-1 to TRBJ1-2; tentatively, D is TRBD1 (6 bases). The CDR3 covers 15 residues. V lost 1 base to trimming and J lost 3 bases, with 12 bases between them. CDR1 MGHRA and CDR2 YSYEKL come from the germline V gene. Here the CDR3 reads CASSQVVRQDYGYTF. CDR3 bases: TGCGCCAGCAGCCAAGTTGTGAGACAGGACTATGGCTACACCTTC.

The rearrangement links TRBV15 to TRBJ2-1; the D gene could be TRBD1 or TRBD2 (5 bases each). CDR1 is LNHNV, CDR2 YYDKDF, per germline (reference sequence). Trimming removed 1 base from V and 6 bases from J, with 22 bases in between. This CDR3 comprises 18 residues. In DNA form, the CDR3 reads TGTGCCACCAGCAGAGGACTACTCGAGGCCGGGACGGGCAATGAGCAGTTCTTC. It yields the protein CATSRGLLEAGTGNEQFF. Together with reference TRBV15 and TRBJ2-1, the CDR3 gives the full variable domain: DAMVIQNPRYQVTQFGKPVTLSCSQTLNHNVMYWYQQKSSQAPKLLFHYYDKDFNNEADTPDNFQSRRPNTSFCFLDIRSPGLGDTAMYLCATSRGLLEAGTGNEQFFGPGTRLTVL.

This chain uses TRBV27 with TRBJ1-5; D remains ambiguous. With 4 bases removed from V and 7 bases from J, the gap between germline ends came to 11 bases. CDR1 MNHEY and CDR2 SMNVEV come from the germline V gene (reference sequence). The CDR3 has 13 residues. The CDR3 is CASSSGVGQPQHF. CDR3 in DNA: TGTGCCAGCAGTTCCGGGGTGGGCCAGCCCCAGCATTTT.

The chain joins TRBV29-1 to TRBJ2-1; no reliable D call. Trimming shortened V by 4 bases and J by 4 bases, and 5 bases separated the two germline ends. Germline loops: CDR1 SQVTM, CDR2 ANQGSEA. The CDR3 contains 11 residues. DNA of the CDR3: TGCAGCGTTGCAGAGTACAATGAGCAGTTCTTC. This codes for CSVAEYNEQFF.

The rearrangement joins TRBV12-3 or TRBV12-4 to TRBJ2-1; 9 bases align to TRBD2. J gave up 9 bases and V 5 bases, and 14 bases lay outside the gene matches. The CDR3 is 16 residues long. This CDR3 is CASSPMGGGVFGEQFF. For the CDR3, the DNA is TGTGCCAGCAGTCCCATGGGCGGGGGGGTTTTCGGTGAGCAGTTCTTC.

The chain combines TRBV6-1 with TRBJ1-1; D possibly corresponds to TRBD1 (5 bases). The V gene's germline CDR1 is MNHNS and CDR2 SASEGT. The V end lost 8 bases, the J end lost 0 bases, and 10 bases lay between the germline ends. This CDR3 has 13 amino acids. The CDR3 DNA reads as TGTGCCAGCTCCTCGACAGTGAACACTGAAGCTTTCTTT. This codes for CASSSTVNTEAFF.

This clonotype was detected once. The gene calls are TRBV7-9 and TRBJ1-4, with no clear D. This CDR3 is built from 14 residues. CDR1 is SEHNR, CDR2 FQNEAQ, per germline (reference sequence). The V end was cut by 1 base, the J end by 8 bases, with 11 bases between. The CDR3 loop reads CASSLEAAKEKLFF. CDR3 DNA: TGTGCCAGCAGCTTAGAGGCGGCAAAGGAAAAACTGTTTTTT.

In its sample, this clonotype was seen a few times. V usage is TRBV2 and J usage is TRBJ1-5; D ambiguous. The CDR3 consists of 14 residues. The V gene lost 5 bases and the J gene lost 5 bases, with 13 bases spanning the gap. Germline V lookup: CDR1 SNHLY, CDR2 FYNNEI. The CDR3 protein is CASSPLGPYQPQHF. As DNA, the CDR3 is TGTGCCAGCAGTCCCCTTGGACCATATCAGCCCCAGCATTTT.

V is TRBV13 and J is TRBJ1-1, with TRBD1 matching 7 bases. The junction had 5 bases not matched to a gene; V was cut back by 3 bases and J by 4 bases. The CDR3 contains 14 residues. Germline V CDR1 and CDR2: PRHDT, FYEKMQ (reference sequence). DNA of the CDR3: TGTGCCAGCAGCTTCACACAGGGGAGCACTGAAGCTTTCTTT. It is translated as CASSFTQGSTEAFF.

CDR3 bases: TGTGCCAGCAGCGCTTCGACTAGCGGGGGGAACAATGAGCAGTTCTTC. The encoded protein is CASSASTSGGNNEQFF. The chain employs TRBV7-6 and TRBJ2-1, with 13 bases matching TRBD2. V was pared by 5 bases and J by 5 bases, with 6 bases of the junction left unmatched. The CDR3 loop spans 16 amino acids. Germline CDR1 is SGHVS and CDR2 is FNYEAQ. Full variable domain (missing parts from reference TRBV7-6 and TRBJ2-1): GAGVSQSPRYKVTKRGQDVALRCDPISGHVSLYWYRQALGQGPEFLTYFNYEAQQDKSGLPNDRFSAERPEGSISTLTIQRTEQRDSAMYRCASSASTSGGNNEQFFGPGTRLTVL.

The chain has TRBV30 and TRBJ1-5; TRBD1 might be the D (5 bases). Trimming removed 3 bases from V and 1 base from J, with 10 bases in between. CDR1 GTSNPN and CDR2 SVGIG come from the germline V gene (reference sequence). The CDR3 is 14 amino acids. CDR3 DNA: TGTGCCTGGAGCGGCGGGGCCAGCAATCAGCCCCAGCATTTT. This sequence encodes CAWSGGASNQPQHF.

The V call is TRBV19, the J call TRBJ1-5; TRBD1 matches 8 bases. V lost 3 bases, J lost 7 bases, and 8 bases stayed unmatched. Germline loops: CDR1 LNHDA, CDR2 SQIVND (reference sequence). CDR3 size: 15 residues. CDR3 nucleotides: TGTGCCAGTAGTATTTGGCGGGCAGGGGGCCAGCCCCAGCATTTT. It translates to CASSIWRAGGQPQHF.

The chain employs TRBV5-4 and TRBJ1-2; D is ambiguous. V lost 6 bases, J lost 6 bases, and 15 bases lay in between. The length of the CDR3 is 13 residues. Germline-derived CDR1 and CDR2 are SGHNT and YYREEE (reference sequence). The CDR3 DNA follows: TGTGCCAGCACCCCTGATGGTCCTCATGGCTACACCTTC. Translating it yields CASTPDGPHGYTF.

This chain joins TRBV5-6 and TRBJ2-1; the D is unclear. CDR3 length equals 15 residues. V was trimmed by 4 bases and J by 7 bases, leaving 18 bases between them. The germline gives CDR1 SGHDT, CDR2 YYEEEE. The CDR3 sequence is CASSTIPAHRNEQFF. The CDR3 DNA is TGTGCCAGCAGCACTATACCGGCACACAGAAATGAGCAGTTCTTC.

The genes are TRBV12-3 or TRBV12-4 and TRBJ2-5; 7 nucleotides line up with TRBD1. CDR3 length: 15 residues. With V trimmed by 1 base and J by 5 bases, 7 bases remained unmatched. The CDR3 sequence is CASSLGTGVLETQYF. The CDR3 DNA sequence: TGTGCCAGCAGTTTAGGCACAGGGGTTTTGGAGACCCAGTACTTC.

This clonotype was detected a few times. The rearrangement links TRBV7-9 to TRBJ2-7, with D perhaps given as TRBD1 or TRBD2 (5 bases each). CDR3 length: 14 residues. The germline V and J ends were trimmed by 5 bases and 5 bases, with 16 bases remaining between them. Germline V gene sequence: CDR1 SEHNR, CDR2 FQNEAQ (reference sequence). The CDR3 DNA is TGTGCCAGCAGCCCTCTGGGACCGGGCGACGAGCAGTACTTC. Its translation is CASSPLGPGDEQYF.

This chain links TRBV14 with TRBJ2-7, with D uncertain. The CDR3 length is 14 residues. Trimming removed 3 bases at V and 0 bases at J, with 9 bases between. CDR1 and CDR2 from the germline V gene are SGHDN and FVKESK. The CDR3 region is CASSQYGSSYEQYF. DNA for the CDR3: TGTGCCAGCAGCCAGTACGGCAGCTCCTACGAGCAGTACTTC.